Listed here are 13 T cell receptor beta chains from one sample, sequenced in a study of cytomegalovirus exposure and HLA in healthy donors. Amplification used 60 Vbeta primers and 13 Jbeta primers. Clones were read by immunoSEQ multiplex PCR, and TCRdb kept only the in-frame ones, dropping some. The table includes 150,000 to 200,000 clones, 80% detected once. The sample comprised PBMCs. Receptor source: a man aged 25-45 years in good health and CMV-seropositive.

J is TRBJ2-2 and V is TRBV7-6; a weak D match, TRBD2 (6 bases). Between the trimmed V and J ends, which lost 5 bases and 5 bases, there was a span of 12 bases. Germline CDR1 reads SGHVS; CDR2 reads FNYEAQ. The CDR3 is 14 residues long. The CDR3 loop is CASSNSGATGELFF. CDR3 nucleotides: TGTGCCAGCAGCAATAGCGGTGCTACCGGGGAGCTGTTTTTT.

The genes are TRBV29-1 and TRBJ2-1, with 11 positions matching TRBD2. The CDR3 extends over 13 amino acids. Germline values: CDR1 SQVTM, CDR2 ANQGSEA. The CDR3 nucleotides are TGCAAATCGACTAGCGGGGCGCTAAATGAGCAGTTCTTC. Translation gives CKSTSGALNEQFF.

The rearrangement joins TRBV7-9 to TRBJ2-7; D may be TRBD1 (5 bases). Germline CDR1 reads SEHNR; CDR2 reads FQNEAQ (reference sequence). This CDR3 comprises 15 residues. Deletions cut 1 base from V and 3 bases from J, with 13 bases between. CDR3 residues: CASSLDRSPDYEQYF. As DNA, the CDR3 is TGTGCCAGCAGCTTAGACAGGTCCCCCGACTACGAGCAGTACTTC.

V usage is TRBV9 and J usage is TRBJ2-7; D may be TRBD2 (6 bases). Germline V gene data show CDR1 as SGDLS and CDR2 as YYNGEE. Trimming stripped 3 bases from V and 6 bases from J, with 19 bases between. This CDR3 is 15 amino acids long. The CDR3 sequence: CASSAVEGWGGEQYF. The CDR3 region has the DNA TGTGCCAGCAGCGCCGTGGAAGGGTGGGGAGGCGAGCAGTACTTC.

The chain is built from TRBV18 and TRBJ1-4; no firm D call. This CDR3 has 14 residues. The germline V gene encodes CDR1 KGHSH and CDR2 LQKENI. V lost 3 bases to trimming and J lost 3 bases, with 8 bases between them. CDR3 sequence: CASSPVAANEKLFF. CDR3 nucleotide sequence: TGTGCCAGCTCACCTGTGGCGGCTAATGAAAAACTGTTTTTT.

The rearrangement joins TRBV27 to TRBJ1-1; 7 positions agree with TRBD1. This CDR3 comprises 16 residues. The germline V gene encodes CDR1 MNHEY and CDR2 SMNVEV (reference sequence). V dropped 5 bases and J dropped 3; count of bases not matched to a gene: 12. The CDR3 sequence is CASSGFRWGQYTEAFF. DNA for the CDR3: TGTGCCAGCAGTGGCTTCCGGTGGGGACAGTACACTGAAGCTTTCTTT.

In its sample, this clone was seen a few times. This chain joins TRBV4-1 and TRBJ2-3; TRBD2 agrees at 9 bases. This CDR3 is 15 amino acids long. Trimming cost V 2 bases and J 0 bases; bases outside gene matches: 0. Per the germline V gene, CDR1 is MGHRA and CDR2 is YSYEKL. CDR3 bases: TGCGCCAGCAGCCAACTAGCGGGGAGCACAGATACGCAGTATTTT. It yields the protein CASSQLAGSTDTQYF.

The chain is built from TRBV15 and TRBJ2-3, with 8 bases aligning to TRBD1. This CDR3 has 15 amino acids. V was pared by 1 base and J by 3 bases, with 3 bases of the junction left unmatched. Germline V lookup: CDR1 LNHNV, CDR2 YYDKDF (reference sequence). The CDR3 is CATSRVRDRTDTQYF. The DNA for the CDR3 is TGTGCCACCAGCAGAGTGCGGGACAGGACAGATACGCAGTATTTT.

This clone was seen only a few times. This chain uses TRBV5-6 with TRBJ1-1, with 9 bases fitting TRBD1. V lost 4 bases, J lost 8 bases, and 6 bases stayed unmatched. The germline gives CDR1 SGHDT, CDR2 YYEEEE. The CDR3 totals 13 residues. The CDR3 reads CASSVNRGREAFF. The DNA for the CDR3 is TGTGCCAGCAGCGTAAACAGGGGGCGGGAAGCTTTCTTT.

This clone was seen only a few times. This chain connects TRBV7-6 to TRBJ1-1; D call uncertain. This CDR3 has 13 amino acids. CDR1 is SGHVS and CDR2 is FNYEAQ in the germline V gene. Trimming took off 6 bases at V and 0 bases at J, with 8 bases between the two ends. CDR3 in DNA: TGTGCCAGCAGGCGAGCCATGAACACTGAAGCTTTCTTT. It is translated as CASRRAMNTEAFF.

The V gene is TRBV9, the J gene TRBJ2-3; D might be TRBD2 (5 bases). The V end lost 1 base, the J end lost 3 bases, and 12 bases lay between the germline ends. In germline, CDR1 is SGDLS, CDR2 YYNGEE. CDR3 length: 15 residues. The CDR3: CASSVTGMVTDTQYF. In DNA form, the CDR3 reads TGTGCCAGCAGCGTAACCGGGATGGTGACAGATACGCAGTATTTT.

This chain joins TRBV9 and TRBJ1-3; D may be TRBD1 (6 bases). Per the germline V gene, CDR1 is SGDLS and CDR2 is YYNGEE. This CDR3 spans 16 amino acids. V was shortened by 4 bases and J by 0 bases, with 14 bases between the two germline ends. The DNA of the CDR3 is TGTGCCAGCAGCTCAGGGGTAGGGCGCTCTGGAAACACCATATATTTT. The encoded protein is CASSSGVGRSGNTIYF.

This sequence joins TRBV28 and TRBJ2-3; tentatively, D is TRBD1 (5 bases). V was pared by 2 bases and J by 4 bases, with 13 bases between. There are 15 residues in the CDR3. Per the germline V gene, CDR1 is MDHEN and CDR2 is SYDVKM. Here the CDR3 reads CASSLRVRAADTQYF. CDR3 DNA sequence: TGTGCCAGCAGTTTACGGGTCAGGGCAGCAGATACGCAGTATTTT.